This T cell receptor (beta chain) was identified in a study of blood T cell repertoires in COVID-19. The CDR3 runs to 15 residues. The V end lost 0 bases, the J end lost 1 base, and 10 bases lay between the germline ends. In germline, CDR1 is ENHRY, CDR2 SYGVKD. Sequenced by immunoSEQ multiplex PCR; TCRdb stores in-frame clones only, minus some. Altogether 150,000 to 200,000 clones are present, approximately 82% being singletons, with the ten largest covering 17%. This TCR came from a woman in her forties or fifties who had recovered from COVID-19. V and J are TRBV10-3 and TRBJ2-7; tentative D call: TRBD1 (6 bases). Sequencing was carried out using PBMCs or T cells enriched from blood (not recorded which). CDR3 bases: TGTGCCATCAGTGAGTCGGGCAGGGGATCCTACGAGCAGTACTTC. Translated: CAISESGRGSYEQYF.